These 18 T cell receptor beta chains were all obtained from the same sample, sequenced in a study of T cells in Graves' hyperthyroidism and ophthalmopathy. TCR beta CDR3 regions were amplified from RNA. When the TCR CDR3 underwent first-round RT-PCR, the HTBI primer set was used. One entry per CDR3 protein results from TCRdb running MiXCR on the multiplex PCR reads. The sample comprises about half a million distinct CDR3 sequences, about 16% of which are singletons, and over 25% rests with the top ten. Sequences were obtained from blood. The receptors stem from a woman aged 25 to 45 with Graves' ophthalmopathy.

The rearrangement uses TRBV12-3 or TRBV12-4 and TRBJ2-6, with a tentative D call TRBD1 (5 bases). The CDR3 is 14 amino acids. Trimming took off 5 bases at V and 2 bases at J, with 7 bases between the two ends. The CDR3 region has the DNA TGTGCCAGCAGTGACAGTCCTGGGGCCAACGTCCTGACTTTC. It yields the protein CASSDSPGANVLTF.

This rearrangement joins TRBV7-6 to TRBJ2-7, with 10 bases fitting TRBD2. The V gene end was trimmed by 6 bases and the J gene end by 4 bases; junction bases not matched to a gene: 9. CDR3 size: 15 residues. Germline lookup yields CDR1 SGHVS and CDR2 FNYEAQ. CDR3 sequence reads: CASSPLAGAMYEQYF. For the CDR3, the DNA is TGTGCCAGCAGTCCTCTAGCGGGAGCAATGTACGAGCAGTACTTC.

This chain links TRBV6-1 with TRBJ2-7, with a weak D call TRBD2 (7 bases). The CDR3 is made up of 15 amino acids. The V end was cut by 3 bases, the J end by 4 bases, with 16 bases between. Germline CDR1 MNHNS, CDR2 SASEGT. This CDR3 is CASSESGGRIYEQYF. DNA of the CDR3: TGTGCCAGCAGTGAGTCCGGGGGGCGGATATACGAGCAGTACTTC.

This clonotype was detected ten times or more. The rearrangement joins TRBV7-2 to TRBJ2-3, with D hard to call. The CDR3 length is 15 residues. Trimming pared 2 bases from V and 2 bases from J, leaving 11 bases between. From germline, CDR1 is SGHTA and CDR2 FQGNSA. The CDR3 coding sequence is TGTGCCAGCAGCTTACTGCTGCATGCCACAGATACGCAGTATTTT. As protein: CASSLLLHATDTQYF.

This clonotype occurred a few times. Since a much larger clone is just one base distant, this may be a read error. The chain carries TRBV5-6 and TRBJ2-7; 7 nucleotides match TRBD1. The end of the DNA fits TRBJ2-1 better, so the J call may be wrong. This CDR3 region has 14 residues. Germline CDR1 is SGHDT and CDR2 is YYEEEE. The CDR3 spells CASSLGDRSYEQFF. The CDR3 nucleotides are TGTGCCAGCAGCTTAGGGGACAGATCCTACGAGCAGTTCTTC.

The genes are TRBV6-2 or TRBV6-3 and TRBJ1-1, with D perhaps TRBD1 (5 bases). V was cut by 0 bases and J by 1 base, with 24 bases left in between. Germline V gene sequence: CDR1 MNHEY, CDR2 SVGEGT. The CDR3 loop spans 20 amino acids. CDR3: CASSYSTGGWAKIANTEAFF. CDR3 DNA: TGTGCCAGCAGTTACTCTACAGGTGGGTGGGCCAAAATCGCGAACACTGAAGCTTTCTTT.

DNA of the CDR3: TGTGCCAGCAGCTTAGAGCAGGGGTACAATCAGCCCCAGCATTTT. Translation gives CASSLEQGYNQPQHF. The J gene is TRBJ1-5, the V gene TRBV7-2, with D possibly being TRBD1 (6 bases). The germline V and J ends were trimmed by 1 base and 3 bases, with 10 bases remaining between them. The CDR3 totals 15 residues. The germline V gene has CDR1 SGHTA and CDR2 FQGNSA. Full variable domain (outside the CDR3, taken from reference TRBV7-2 and TRBJ1-5): GAGVSQSPSNKVTEKGKDVELRCDPISGHTALYWYRQSLGQGLEFLIYFQGNSAPDKSGLPSDRFSAERTGGSVSTLTIQRTQQEDSAVYLCASSLEQGYNQPQHFGDGTRLSIL.

Remarks on this clonotype: This may be a read error: a much more frequent sequence differs by one nucleotide. The rearrangement joins TRBV11-2 to TRBJ2-7; D ambiguous. Trimming shortened V by 5 bases and J by 3 bases, and 11 bases separated the two germline ends. The CDR3 totals 13 residues. Germline V gives CDR1 SGHAT, CDR2 FQNNGV. CDR3 region: CASSAHRYYEQYF. The CDR3 region has the DNA TGTGCCAGCAGCGCACACAGATACTACGAGCAGTACTTC.

This clonotype has a handful of counts. The J gene is TRBJ1-1, the V gene TRBV19; D is perhaps TRBD1 (5 bases). There are 12 residues in the CDR3. The germline V gene encodes CDR1 LNHDA and CDR2 SQIVND (reference sequence). The V end lost 9 bases, the J end lost 4 bases, and 12 bases lay between the germline ends. The CDR3 loop reads CASAGFSTEAFF. The DNA of the CDR3 is TGTGCCAGCGCAGGGTTTTCCACTGAAGCTTTCTTT. Full variable domain (missing parts from reference TRBV19 and TRBJ1-1): DGGITQSPKYLFRKEGQNVTLSCEQNLNHDAMYWYRQDPGQGLRLIYYSQIVNDFQKGDIAEGYSVSREKKESFPLTVTSAQKNPTAFYLCASAGFSTEAFFGQGTRLTVV.

This clonotype was seen many times. The chain employs TRBV11-2 and TRBJ2-2; 8 nucleotides line up with TRBD2. Germline-derived CDR1 and CDR2 are SGHAT and FQNNGV. With V trimmed by 1 base and J by 0 bases, 1 base remained unmatched. The CDR3 contains 16 residues. The CDR3 nucleotides read TGTGCCAGCAGCTTAGTAGCGGGGACGAACACCGGGGAGCTGTTTTTT. Translating it yields CASSLVAGTNTGELFF. Looking up the rest from reference TRBV11-2 and TRBJ2-2 gives the full variable domain: EAGVAQSPRYKIIEKRQSVAFWCNPISGHATLYWYQQILGQGPKLLIQFQNNGVVDDSQLPKDRFSAERLKGVDSTLKIQPAKLEDSAVYLCASSLVAGTNTGELFFGEGSRLTVL.

This clonotype was observed at least ten times. The gene calls are TRBV2 and TRBJ1-4; no definite D call. Germline CDR1 and CDR2: SNHLY and FYNNEI. There are 16 residues in the CDR3. V was shortened by 3 bases and J by 0 bases, with 11 bases between the two germline ends. In DNA, the CDR3 is TGTGCCAGCAGTGATGCCTCGGCTGCAACTAATGAAAAACTGTTTTTT. Translated, it gives CASSDASAATNEKLFF. Supplemented by reference TRBV2 and TRBJ1-4, the full variable domain reads EPEVTQTPSHQVTQMGQEVILRCVPISNHLYFYWYRQILGQKVEFLVSFYNNEISEKSEIFDDQFSVERPDGSNFTLKIRSTKLEDSAMYFCASSDASAATNEKLFFGSGTQLSVL.

A note on this clonotype: This may be a read error, as it is one base from a much larger clone. The rearrangement joins TRBV12-3 or TRBV12-4 to TRBJ2-7, with TRBD1 matching 10 bases. The CDR3 spans 14 residues. CDR3 nucleotide sequence: TGTGCCGGCAGACGACAGGGGGCTTCCTACGAGCAGTACTTC. Residues: CAGRRQGASYEQYF.

This clonotype was detected once. The conserved closing phenylalanine or tryptophan is absent in this CDR3, likely reflecting a read error. Here the CDR3 reads CASSVGGTMNTEAFL. The CDR3 bases are TGTGCCAGCAGCGTCGGCGGGACCATGAACACTGAAGCTTTCCTT. The rearrangement joins TRBV9 to TRBJ1-1; D may be TRBD1 (5 bases). V was clipped by 2 bases and J by 0 bases, with 11 bases between them. Germline CDR1 and CDR2: SGDLS and YYNGEE. The CDR3 covers 15 residues.

This clonotype was found many times. The chain recombines TRBV20-1 with TRBJ1-4, with D tentatively TRBD1 (5 bases). Per the germline V gene, CDR1 is DFQATT and CDR2 is SNEGSKA (reference sequence). CDR3 length equals 14 residues. Trimming stripped 0 bases from V and 8 bases from J, with 13 bases between. The DNA for the CDR3 is TGCAGTGCTAGAGATCCTCCTGAGGGGGAAAAACTGTTTTTT. This sequence encodes CSARDPPEGEKLFF.

This clonotype was counted at least ten times. The chain employs TRBV2 and TRBJ2-7, with a weak D call TRBD1 (6 bases). Germline assignment: CDR1 SNHLY and CDR2 FYNNEI. The CDR3 sequence is 12 residues long. The germline V and J ends were trimmed by 7 bases and 4 bases, with 11 bases remaining between them. Here the CDR3 reads CASKTGQYEQYF. As DNA, the CDR3 is TGTGCCAGCAAGACTGGACAGTACGAGCAGTACTTC. Based on the CDR3 plus reference TRBV2 and TRBJ2-7, the full variable domain is EPEVTQTPSHQVTQMGQEVILRCVPISNHLYFYWYRQILGQKVEFLVSFYNNEISEKSEIFDDQFSVERPDGSNFTLKIRSTKLEDSAMYFCASKTGQYEQYFGPGTRLTVT.

This clonotype was counted only a few times. The chain carries TRBV25-1 and TRBJ2-3; 7 bases fit TRBD2. Germline assignment: CDR1 MGHDK and CDR2 SYGVNS. The J segment lost 3 bases and the V segment lost 6 bases, leaving 3 bases of the junction unmatched. CDR3 size: 13 residues. The CDR3 DNA sequence: TGTGCCAGCAGGCGGGAGCAGACAGATACGCAGTATTTT. Its protein is CASRREQTDTQYF.

In this sample, this clonotype turned up many times. The chain uses TRBV11-1 and TRBJ1-5; 7 bases align to TRBD1. CDR3 length: 14 residues. Looked up from germline, CDR1 is SGHAT and CDR2 is FQDESV (reference sequence). With 5 bases clipped from V and 2 bases from J, the junction kept 3 bases outside the gene matches. The CDR3 region is CASSLDRGNQPQHF. The CDR3 DNA reads as TGTGCCAGCAGCCTTGACAGGGGCAATCAGCCCCAGCATTTT.

This clonotype was detected a few times. The V call is TRBV30, the J call TRBJ2-3; D may be TRBD2 (6 bases). In germline, CDR1 is GTSNPN, CDR2 SVGIG (reference sequence). CDR3 length: 15 amino acids. The germline V and J ends were trimmed by 0 bases and 5 bases, with 15 bases remaining between them. As DNA, the CDR3 is TGTGCCTGGAGTGTACCCCCGGGAGAGGTAGATACGCAGTATTTT. The encoded protein is CAWSVPPGEVDTQYF.